This paragraph reports one T cell receptor beta chain. The antigen remains unidentified. Nonspecific anti-CD3/anti-CD28 bead stimulation represents the broad CD4+ T cell repertoire. Sorting of responding CD4+ T cells relied on upregulated CD40 ligand together with CD69. Donors had undetectable plasma HIV-1 RNA, under 50 copies/mL, for 4+ years. This sample was taken from a study of persistence of HIV-infected CD4 T cells. Study outcomes and limitations: Within sorted populations, more oligoclonal TCRs accompanied more oligoclonal proviruses.

CDR3 length: 15 residues. Between the trimmed V and J ends, which lost 2 bases and 2 bases, there was a span of 11 bases. The germline gives CDR1 SGHTA, CDR2 FQGTGA. The immunoSEQ assay was version 4, run in survey mode. Method: immunoSEQ multiplex PCR; TCRdb's copy keeps in-frame clones and lacks some. Here the sample spans tens of thousands of clones, about 89% being singletons. This material consisted of CD4+ T cells sorted from PBMCs after approximately 20-hour stimulation, taken from a patient who received antiretroviral therapy. V and J are TRBV7-3 and TRBJ2-3; TRBD1 is a possible D gene (5 bases). This clonotype was obtained from an adult man with HIV who was CMV-seropositive. CDR3 loop: CASSLQGSLTDTQYF. The CDR3 bases are TGTGCCAGCAGCTTACAGGGATCCCTCACAGATACGCAGTATTTT.